This T cell receptor (beta chain) was identified during a study of vaccination and CD4 T cells after COVID-19. Study-wide context: The cells were exposed to overlapping spike peptides originating from SARS-CoV-2, HCoV-NL63, HCoV-OC43 and HCoV-229E for stimulation.

The treatment: approximately nine-day PBMC culture with coronavirus spike peptide pools or control peptides (ViraFEST assay). In regard to this clonotype: As yet, its antigen is unknown.

The Oncomine TCR Beta short-read assay generated sequence data from the DNA of cultured CD4+ T cells. From the PCR reads, TCRdb called clonotypes with MiXCR, one entry per CDR3 protein. The sample lists more than 9,000 distinct CDR3 sequences, 59% occurring once. The germline gives CDR1 SGHAT, CDR2 FQNNGV. The V gene lost 5 bases and the J gene lost 7 bases, with 26 bases spanning the gap. This CDR3 has 17 amino acids. The V gene is TRBV11-2, the J gene TRBJ1-1, with D tentatively TRBD1 (6 bases). The material sequenced was CD4+ T cells from blood, cultured in vitro. The sequence was obtained from a human donor who had recovered from COVID-19. CDR3 DNA sequence: TGTGCCAGCAGCCCAATCAAACAGGGACCTCATAAGGTTGAAGCTTTCTTT. Amino acid sequence: CASSPIKQGPHKVEAFF.